The 25 T cell receptor beta chains reported below all come from one sample, sequenced in a study of Graves' ophthalmopathy and Graves' hyperthyroidism. Amplification of the TCR beta CDR3 regions used RNA transcripts (as template). The workflow started with a first-round RT-PCR run with HTBI primers and then moved on to a second-round multiplex PCR. TCRdb ran MiXCR on the multiplex PCR reads and lists one entry per CDR3 protein. The repertoire holds around 520,000 distinct CDR3 sequences, with about 35% as singletons. The sample comprised peripheral blood or thyroid tissue (not recorded which). These receptors came from an adult man with Graves' hyperthyroidism.

This clonotype was counted once. The chain carries TRBV28 and TRBJ2-6; 9 bases line up with TRBD1. The CDR3 length is 14 residues. CDR1 is MDHEN, CDR2 SYDVKM, per germline. V lost 6 bases and J lost 10; bases outside the gene matches: 7. For the CDR3, the DNA is TGTGCCAGCAGACGACAGGGGGAAATAAACGTCCTGACTTTC. It translates to CASRRQGEINVLTF.

The genes are TRBV5-1 and TRBJ1-3, with 7 bases identical to TRBD1. The CDR3 sequence is 14 residues long. The V and J ends lost 0 bases and 4 bases, in that order; junction bases with no gene match: 1. CDR1 and CDR2 from the germline V gene are SGHRS and YFSETQ. The CDR3 coding sequence is TGCGCCAGCAGCTTGGCGGGACAGGGAAACACCATATATTTT. It translates to CASSLAGQGNTIYF. The full variable domain, its missing parts supplied by reference TRBV5-1 and TRBJ1-3, is KAGVTQTPRYLIKTRGQQVTLSCSPISGHRSVSWYQQTPGQGLQFLFEYFSETQRNKGNFPGRFSGRQFSNSRSEMNVSTLELGDSALYLCASSLAGQGNTIYFGEGSWLTVV.

The V call is TRBV4-1, the J call TRBJ1-3; D is unresolved. Germline lookup yields CDR1 MGHRA and CDR2 YSYEKL. V dropped 1 base and J dropped 0 bases, with 10 bases sitting between them. The CDR3 is made up of 16 amino acids. CDR3 sequence (DNA): TGCGCCAGCAGCCAAGCCTTTATGAGCTCTGGAAACACCATATATTTT. It encodes CASSQAFMSSGNTIYF.

The rearrangement links TRBV5-1 to TRBJ1-1, with 7 bases identical to TRBD1. J lost 7 bases, V lost 3 bases, and 3 bases had no gene match. Per the germline V gene, CDR1 is SGHRS and CDR2 is YFSETQ. The CDR3 consists of 12 residues. The chain's CDR3 is CASSSGTDEAFF. The CDR3 DNA reads TGCGCCAGCAGCTCCGGGACAGATGAAGCTTTCTTT.

CDR3: CATSDLSASGTGELFF. DNA of the CDR3: TGTGCCACCAGTGATTTGTCGGCTAGCGGCACCGGGGAGCTGTTTTTT. The rearrangement joins TRBV24-1 to TRBJ2-2; 7 nucleotides agree with TRBD2. This CDR3 comprises 16 residues. J was trimmed by 4 bases and V by 0 bases; bases with no gene match: 4. Germline CDR1 reads KGHDR; CDR2 reads SFDVKD.

The chain carries TRBV7-9 and TRBJ1-2; D not certain. The germline V gene has CDR1 SEHNR and CDR2 FQNEAQ (reference sequence). The CDR3 is 15 residues long. V was trimmed by 1 base and J by 5 bases, leaving 14 bases between them. CDR3 in amino acids: CASSLGFSGGYGYTF. The CDR3 DNA is TGTGCCAGCAGCTTAGGGTTTTCGGGCGGGTATGGCTACACCTTC.

The rearrangement uses TRBV6-1 and TRBJ1-3; 7 bases map to TRBD1. CDR3 length equals 13 residues. Germline V gene lookup returns CDR1 MNHNS and CDR2 SASEGT. J lost 6 bases, V lost 10 bases, and 9 bases had no gene match. CDR3 bases: TGTGCCATGAGGACAGGTGCTGAAAACACCATATATTTT. It encodes CAMRTGAENTIYF.

The table lists this clonotype with many counts. V is TRBV6-5 and J is TRBJ2-7, with no clear D. The CDR3 has 14 amino acids. The germline V and J ends were trimmed by 10 bases and 3 bases, with 19 bases remaining between them. Germline values: CDR1 MNHEY, CDR2 SVGAGI. The CDR3 reads CATDDQDRDYEQYF. The CDR3 DNA follows: TGTGCCACAGACGACCAGGATCGCGACTACGAGCAGTACTTC.

Note on this clonotype: A clone one base away is much larger, so this may be a read error. The gene calls are TRBV2 and TRBJ1-1; D may be TRBD1 (5 bases). This CDR3 has 12 amino acids. V lost 8 bases, J lost 7 bases, and 14 bases lay in between. Germline V CDR1 and CDR2: SNHLY, FYNNEI. CDR3 DNA sequence: TGTGCCAGCGGTGGGGCGGCAGGTGAAGCTTTCTTT. It codes for CASGGAAGEAFF. The full variable domain, completed using reference TRBV2 and TRBJ1-1, is EPEVTQTPSHQVTQMGQEVILRCVPISNHLYFYWYRQILGQKVEFLVSFYNNEISEKSEIFDDQFSVERPDGSNFTLKIRSTKLEDSAMYFCASGGAAGEAFFGQGTRLTVV.

This clonotype was seen at least ten times. This chain links TRBV12-3 or TRBV12-4 with TRBJ2-7; D unclear. The V gene lost 6 bases and the J gene lost 2 bases, with 11 bases spanning the gap. The CDR3 is made up of 13 amino acids. CDR3 sequence (DNA): TGTGCCAGCAGCACCCACAGCGCCTACGAGCAGTACTTC. Translation gives CASSTHSAYEQYF.

This clonotype was found a few times. The V call is TRBV12-3 or TRBV12-4, the J call TRBJ1-1; D gene uncertain. V was clipped by 6 bases and J by 0 bases, with 17 bases between them. This CDR3 is built from 16 residues. The CDR3 is CASRSGRSSMNTEAFF. For the CDR3, the DNA is TGTGCCAGCAGATCGGGCAGGAGCAGCATGAACACTGAAGCTTTCTTT.

This clonotype has ten or more counts. The chain is built from TRBV10-3 and TRBJ2-2; 8 bases are shared with TRBD1. Germline lookup yields CDR1 ENHRY and CDR2 SYGVKD. The CDR3 is 16 amino acids. The V segment lost 8 bases and the J segment 0 bases; nucleotides outside the gene matches: 8. In nucleotides, the CDR3 is TGTGCCATCCAGGGGGCAGAGGGCCCGAACACCGGGGAGCTGTTTTTT. Translation gives CAIQGAEGPNTGELFF.

The sample holds many counts of this clonotype. This chain links TRBV29-1 with TRBJ1-1; D perhaps matches TRBD1 (5 bases). The germline V and J ends were trimmed by 3 bases and 1 base, with 9 bases remaining between them. Germline assignment: CDR1 SQVTM and CDR2 ANQGSEA. The CDR3 spans 13 residues. The DNA for the CDR3 is TGCAGCGTTGAGCGAGACAGGAACACTGAAGCTTTCTTT. Translated: CSVERDRNTEAFF.

V usage is TRBV29-1 and J usage is TRBJ1-2; TRBD1 aligns across 11 bases. This CDR3 spans 14 amino acids. V gave up 7 bases and J gave up 4 bases; unmatched junction bases: 8. Germline-derived CDR1 and CDR2 are SQVTM and ANQGSEA. CDR3 protein: CSGRTGGAGYGYTF. In DNA, the CDR3 is TGCAGCGGGAGGACAGGGGGCGCCGGCTATGGCTACACCTTC. The full variable domain, completed using reference TRBV29-1 and TRBJ1-2, is SAVISQKPSRDICQRGTSLTIQCQVDSQVTMMFWYRQQPGQSLTLIATANQGSEATYESGFVIDKFPISRPNLTFSTLTVSNMSPEDSSIYLCSGRTGGAGYGYTFGSGTRLTVV.

This clonotype appeared many times. The V call is TRBV20-1, the J call TRBJ1-6, with D possibly matching TRBD1 (6 bases). Germline loops: CDR1 DFQATT, CDR2 SNEGSKA (reference sequence). With 2 bases removed from V and 9 bases from J, the gap between germline ends came to 17 bases. The CDR3 covers 15 residues. CDR3 coding DNA: TGCAGTGCTAGAACACAGGGAGGTTTGGGTTCACCCCTCCACTTT. Translated, it gives CSARTQGGLGSPLHF.

This clonotype was seen repeatedly, ten times or more. The rearrangement uses TRBV7-8 and TRBJ1-5; no reliable D call. The V end was cut by 6 bases, the J end by 7 bases, with 13 bases between. Per germline, CDR1 SGHVS and CDR2 FQNEAQ. This CDR3 has 13 residues. As DNA, the CDR3 is TGTGCCAGCAGTTCGTCCATGGGGCAGCCCCAGCATTTT. Protein: CASSSSMGQPQHF.

This clonotype was seen repeatedly, ten times or more. The V and J genes are TRBV4-2 and TRBJ1-4; tentative D call: TRBD1 (5 bases). The CDR3 has 14 residues. The germline V gene has CDR1 LGHNA and CDR2 YNFKEQ. V was shortened by 5 bases and J by 10 bases, with 17 bases between the two germline ends. CDR3 loop: CASSGSRDPRKLFF. The CDR3 nucleotides read TGTGCCAGCAGCGGAAGTCGGGACCCCAGAAAACTGTTTTTT.

This clonotype occurred many times. The V call is TRBV6-5, the J call TRBJ2-7; D is unresolved. This CDR3 is 12 amino acids long. Trimming cost V 6 bases and J 6 bases, with 12 bases left between them. Germline lookup yields CDR1 MNHEY and CDR2 SVGAGI. The CDR3 nucleotides are TGTGCCAGCAGCAATGGAATGGGCGAGCAGTACTTC. Protein: CASSNGMGEQYF.

This clonotype was counted many times. The chain recombines TRBV24-1 with TRBJ1-1; weak D call: TRBD1 (6 bases). The germline V gene encodes CDR1 KGHDR and CDR2 SFDVKD. V was pared by 9 bases and J by 5 bases, with 21 bases between. The CDR3 covers 15 residues. CDR3 loop: CATAAGGGLGTEAFF. In DNA, the CDR3 is TGTGCCACCGCCGCGGGCGGGGGGCTCGGGACTGAAGCTTTCTTT.

This clonotype was observed at least ten times. The chain uses TRBV18 and TRBJ2-7; the D is unclear. The CDR3 is 15 amino acids. Germline V CDR1 and CDR2: KGHSH, LQKENI. V gave up 3 bases and J gave up 2 bases, with 14 bases separating them. CDR3 in amino acids: CASSPRGDGTYEQYF. The DNA for the CDR3 is TGTGCCAGCTCACCCCGCGGAGACGGAACCTACGAGCAGTACTTC.

This clonotype has at least ten counts. The genes are TRBV29-1 and TRBJ1-1; D unclear. With 0 bases removed from V and 13 bases from J, the gap between germline ends came to 18 bases. The germline gives CDR1 SQVTM, CDR2 ANQGSEA. The CDR3 is 13 residues long. CDR3 in amino acids: CSVEDKGFSALFF. CDR3 bases: TGCAGCGTTGAAGATAAGGGATTTTCGGCGCTTTTCTTT.

The sample holds many counts of this clonotype. V usage is TRBV6-5 and J usage is TRBJ2-5; 8 bases are a match to TRBD1. CDR3 length: 12 residues. V shed 6 bases and J 5 bases; nucleotides not matched to a gene: 2. Germline CDR1 reads MNHEY; CDR2 reads SVGAGI. This CDR3 reads CASSRQGETQYF. CDR3 nucleotide sequence: TGTGCCAGCAGCCGACAGGGGGAGACCCAGTACTTC.

The rearrangement links TRBV6-1 to TRBJ1-1; TRBD1 is a possible D gene (6 bases). Germline V gene lookup returns CDR1 MNHNS and CDR2 SASEGT. Trimming stripped 7 bases from V and 4 bases from J, with 10 bases between. The CDR3 sequence is 12 residues long. CDR3 DNA sequence: TGTGCCAGCACTAGGACAGTCACTGAAGCTTTCTTT. It codes for CASTRTVTEAFF.

J is TRBJ2-7 and V is TRBV10-3, with D tentatively TRBD2 (5 bases). Germline CDR1 reads ENHRY; CDR2 reads SYGVKD. The CDR3 is made up of 14 amino acids. Between the trimmed V and J ends, which lost 5 bases and 2 bases, there was a span of 13 bases. CDR3 residues: CAISPHGIPYEQYF. In DNA form, the CDR3 reads TGTGCCATCAGTCCCCACGGGATACCCTACGAGCAGTACTTC.

This clonotype was seen at least ten times. The chain uses TRBV7-3 and TRBJ1-3; D gene ambiguous. CDR1 is SGHTA, CDR2 FQGTGA, per germline. This CDR3 contains 13 residues. The V gene lost 1 base and the J gene lost 4 bases, with 5 bases spanning the gap. In nucleotides, the CDR3 is TGTGCCAGCAGCTTAATGCAGGGAAACACCATATATTTT. Translation gives CASSLMQGNTIYF.